These 13 T cell receptor beta chains originate from one sample sequenced in a study of response to subunit inactivated influenza vaccine. MiXCR, run by TCRdb on the RT-PCR reads, gives a single entry per CDR3 protein. The sample comprises around 530,000 distinct CDR3 sequences, about 11% of which are singletons, and around 9.6% rests with the top ten. Sequenced material: PBMCs from blood, taken on the day of vaccination. Every receptor here comes from a middle-aged man who received an inactivated influenza vaccine.

The J gene is TRBJ2-7, the V gene TRBV3-1; TRBD2 aligns across 9 bases. Looked up from germline, CDR1 is LGHDT and CDR2 is YNNKEL (reference sequence). The CDR3 has 16 amino acids. V gave up 3 bases and J gave up 4 bases; unmatched junction bases: 10. This chain's CDR3 is CASSQAPGLAGYEQYF. The CDR3 DNA reads TGTGCCAGCAGCCAGGCACCGGGACTAGCCGGATACGAGCAGTACTTC.

The rearrangement links TRBV20-1 to TRBJ2-5; TRBD2 is a possible D gene (6 bases). The CDR3 has 12 amino acids. Germline lookup yields CDR1 DFQATT and CDR2 SNEGSKA (reference sequence). Between the trimmed V and J ends, which lost 7 bases and 0 bases, there was a span of 9 bases. The CDR3 DNA sequence: TGCAGTGGGAGGGTATACCAAGAGACCCAGTACTTC. Translating gives CSGRVYQETQYF.

The chain has TRBV20-1 and TRBJ2-4; 10 positions agree with TRBD2. Germline V gene lookup returns CDR1 DFQATT and CDR2 SNEGSKA (reference sequence). V trimming: 6 bases; J trimming: 2 bases; junction bases outside the gene matches: 7. The CDR3 is 15 amino acids. The CDR3 loop is CSAPTSGWSKNIQYF. The DNA for the CDR3 is TGCAGTGCGCCGACTAGCGGGTGGTCCAAAAACATTCAGTACTTC.

This clonotype has a count of ten or more. V gene TRBV29-1 combines with J gene TRBJ2-7, with D hard to call. Per germline, CDR1 SQVTM and CDR2 ANQGSEA. Trimming cost V 0 bases and J 7 bases, with 7 bases left between them. This CDR3 is built from 11 residues. This CDR3 is CSVEEGWEQYF. The CDR3 DNA reads as TGCAGCGTTGAAGAGGGGTGGGAGCAGTACTTC.

The rearrangement joins TRBV5-1 to TRBJ2-5; TRBD1 matches 9 bases. Germline V gene data show CDR1 as SGHRS and CDR2 as YFSETQ. The CDR3 loop spans 15 amino acids. V gave up 2 bases and J gave up 2 bases; unmatched junction bases: 4. CDR3 in amino acids: CASSLQGARQETQYF. CDR3 DNA sequence: TGCGCCAGCAGCTTACAGGGGGCACGGCAAGAGACCCAGTACTTC.

The chain links TRBV12-3 or TRBV12-4 to TRBJ2-2; D gene uncertain. The CDR3 length is 15 residues. The ends were cut back, 8 bases at V and 4 bases at J, with 17 bases in the middle. The CDR3 loop is CASQAGLGSTGELFF. The CDR3 DNA follows: TGTGCCAGCCAAGCTGGGCTAGGCAGCACCGGGGAGCTGTTTTTT.

This clonotype was observed many times. The chain recombines TRBV5-5 with TRBJ2-7; no firm D call. Germline values: CDR1 SGHKS, CDR2 YYEKEE (reference sequence). Trimming took 2 bases from V and 5 from J, leaving 14 bases between them. This CDR3 spans 14 amino acids. Written as DNA, the CDR3 is TGTGCCAGCAGCTTCAACTATCCGGGCCACGAGCAGTACTTC. Its protein product is CASSFNYPGHEQYF. The full variable domain, rest sourced from reference TRBV5-5 and TRBJ2-7, is DAGVTQSPTHLIKTRGQQVTLRCSPISGHKSVSWYQQVLGQGPQFIFQYYEKEERGRGNFPDRFSARQFPNYSSELNVNALLLGDSALYLCASSFNYPGHEQYFGPGTRLTVT.

The genes are TRBV11-1 and TRBJ2-7, with TRBD1 matching over 7 bases. The junction had 18 bases not matched to a gene; V was cut back by 4 bases and J by 0 bases. Germline CDR1 reads SGHAT; CDR2 reads FQDESV (reference sequence). The CDR3 is 19 residues long. CDR3 residues: CASSSPLPPGQSYSYEQYF. The DNA of the CDR3 is TGTGCCAGCAGCTCTCCCTTACCTCCGGGACAGAGCTACTCCTACGAGCAGTACTTC.

Only a few counts were recorded for this clonotype. V is TRBV11-3 and J is TRBJ2-1; D uncertain. Looked up from germline, CDR1 is SGHNT and CDR2 is YENEEA. The CDR3 is made up of 14 amino acids. Trimming took 5 bases from V and 8 from J, leaving 16 bases between them. The CDR3 protein is CASSLSHLGDEQFF. The CDR3 region has the DNA TGTGCCAGCAGCCTAAGCCACCTCGGCGATGAGCAGTTCTTC.

The rearrangement links TRBV20-1 to TRBJ2-7; 7 bases agree with TRBD2. J gave up 6 bases and V 6 bases, and 5 bases lay outside the gene matches. This CDR3 has 11 residues. CDR1 is DFQATT and CDR2 is SNEGSKA in the germline V gene (reference sequence). Written as DNA, the CDR3 is TGCAGTGCAGGGAGGGGACCCGAGCAGTACTTC. Encoded protein: CSAGRGPEQYF.

The rearrangement uses TRBV20-1 and TRBJ2-5; 12 nucleotides match TRBD2. J gave up 4 bases and V 2 bases, and 5 bases lay outside the gene matches. Germline V gene sequence: CDR1 DFQATT, CDR2 SNEGSKA (reference sequence). The length of the CDR3 is 15 residues. The CDR3 DNA follows: TGCAGTGCTAGATCACCGACTAGCGGGGGAGAGACCCAGTACTTC. Its translation is CSARSPTSGGETQYF.

There are a few counts of this clonotype. V usage is TRBV7-2 and J usage is TRBJ2-2, with 10 bases identical to TRBD2. The CDR3 extends over 16 amino acids. CDR1 is SGHTA and CDR2 is FQGNSA in the germline V gene. After removal of 5 bases from V and 5 bases from J, the junction contained 8 bases not matched to a gene. This chain's CDR3 is CASSTSSGRVTGELFF. The DNA for the CDR3 is TGTGCCAGCAGCACCTCGAGCGGGAGGGTAACCGGGGAGCTGTTTTTT.

This clonotype has a count of ten or more. This chain joins TRBV12-3 or TRBV12-4 and TRBJ2-2; 10 bases map to TRBD2. Germline trimming cut 6 bases from V and 7 bases from J; bases unmatched to any gene: 11. This CDR3 is 16 amino acids long. CDR3 DNA sequence: TGTGCCAGCAGCCCCCGGGAGCGGGGGGGCCTCGGGGAGCTGTTTTTT. Residues: CASSPRERGGLGELFF.